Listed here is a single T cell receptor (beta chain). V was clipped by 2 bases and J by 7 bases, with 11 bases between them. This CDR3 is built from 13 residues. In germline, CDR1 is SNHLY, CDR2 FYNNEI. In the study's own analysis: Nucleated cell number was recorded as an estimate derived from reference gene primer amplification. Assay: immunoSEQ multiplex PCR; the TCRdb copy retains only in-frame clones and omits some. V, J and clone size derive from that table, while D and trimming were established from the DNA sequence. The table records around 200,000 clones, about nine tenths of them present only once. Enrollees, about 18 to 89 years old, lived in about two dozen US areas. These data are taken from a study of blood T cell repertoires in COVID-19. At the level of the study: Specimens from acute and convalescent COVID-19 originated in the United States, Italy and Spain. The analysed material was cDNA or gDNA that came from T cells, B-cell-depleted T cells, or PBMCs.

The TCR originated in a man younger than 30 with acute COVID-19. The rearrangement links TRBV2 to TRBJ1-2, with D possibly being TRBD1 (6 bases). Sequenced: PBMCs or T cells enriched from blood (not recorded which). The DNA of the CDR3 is TGTGCCAGCAGTGAAAACCAGGGGATTGGCTACACCTTC. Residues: CASSENQGIGYTF.